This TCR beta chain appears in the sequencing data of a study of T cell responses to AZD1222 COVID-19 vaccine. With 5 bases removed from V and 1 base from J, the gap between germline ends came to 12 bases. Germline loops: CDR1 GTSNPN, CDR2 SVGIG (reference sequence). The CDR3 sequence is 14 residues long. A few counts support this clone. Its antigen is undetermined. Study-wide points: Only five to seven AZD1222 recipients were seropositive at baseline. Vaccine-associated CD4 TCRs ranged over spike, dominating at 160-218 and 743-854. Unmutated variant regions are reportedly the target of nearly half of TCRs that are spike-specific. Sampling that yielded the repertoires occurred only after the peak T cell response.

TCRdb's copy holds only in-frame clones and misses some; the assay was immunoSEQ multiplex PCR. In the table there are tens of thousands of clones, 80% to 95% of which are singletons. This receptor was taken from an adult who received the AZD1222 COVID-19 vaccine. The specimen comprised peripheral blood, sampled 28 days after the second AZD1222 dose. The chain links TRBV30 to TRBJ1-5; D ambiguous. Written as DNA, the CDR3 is TGTGCCTGGGCCAGACTCCGAAGCAATCAGCCCCAGCATTTT. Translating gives CAWARLRSNQPQHF.